The 14 T cell receptor beta chains reported below all come from one sample, sequenced in a study of CD8 T cells in Susac syndrome. An amount of RNA that ranged from roughly 0.45 to 1 ug was reverse transcribed with random hexamers. A single record per CDR3 protein comes from TCRdb applying MiXCR to the immunoSEQ multiplex PCR reads. The sample gives about 210,000 distinct CDR3 sequences, 94% of which show up once; roughly 0.14% is in the top ten. Source material: CD4+ T cells from PBMCs. The receptors come from a human donor with Susac syndrome.

The rearrangement links TRBV6-5 to TRBJ1-6; a weak D match, TRBD1 (5 bases). The germline gives CDR1 MNHEY, CDR2 SVGAGI. V lost 3 bases and J 8 bases, leaving 11 bases between the germline ends. The CDR3 extends over 14 amino acids. The CDR3 DNA follows: TGTGCCAGCAGTTATCGGGGGTTGGATTCACCCCTCCACTTT. It yields the protein CASSYRGLDSPLHF.

The genes are TRBV29-1 and TRBJ2-5; D is unclear. The CDR3 has 13 residues. V was cut by 2 bases and J by 0 bases, with 7 bases left in between. From germline, CDR1 is SQVTM and CDR2 ANQGSEA. CDR3 amino acids: CSVEPEDQETQYF. The CDR3 nucleotides read TGCAGCGTTGAACCCGAGGACCAAGAGACCCAGTACTTC.

The chain combines TRBV3-1 with TRBJ2-1; no firm D call. Trimming removed 5 bases at V and 5 bases at J, with 4 bases between. Germline lookup yields CDR1 LGHDT and CDR2 YNNKEL (reference sequence). This CDR3 comprises 11 residues. The CDR3 loop reads CASSNDNEQFF. The CDR3 DNA follows: TGTGCCAGCAGCAATGACAATGAGCAGTTCTTC.

This sequence joins TRBV5-1 and TRBJ1-1; 7 bases match TRBD1. Germline assignment: CDR1 SGHRS and CDR2 YFSETQ. J was trimmed by 6 bases and V by 5 bases; bases with no gene match: 10. The CDR3 is made up of 14 amino acids. This CDR3 reads CASRVILDRAEAFF. CDR3 bases: TGCGCCAGCAGGGTTATACTCGACAGGGCTGAAGCTTTCTTT.

This clonotype was recorded only once. This chain joins TRBV5-1 and TRBJ1-2; D is ambiguous. V was cut by 1 base and J by 0 bases, with 7 bases left in between. Looked up from germline, CDR1 is SGHRS and CDR2 is YFSETQ. This CDR3 spans 14 amino acids. CDR3 amino acids: CASSLSGSNYGYTF. In DNA form, the CDR3 reads TGCGCCAGCAGCTTGTCAGGCTCTAACTATGGCTACACCTTC.

V usage is TRBV30 and J usage is TRBJ1-4; TRBD1 aligns across 9 bases. V dropped 5 bases and J dropped 4; count of bases not matched to a gene: 5. CDR3 length equals 14 residues. In germline, CDR1 is GTSNPN, CDR2 SVGIG (reference sequence). The CDR3 is CAWATGGLNEKLFF. In nucleotides, the CDR3 is TGTGCCTGGGCAACAGGGGGCCTTAATGAAAAACTGTTTTTT.

The chain uses TRBV29-1 and TRBJ2-3, with D perhaps given as TRBD1 or TRBD2 (5 bases each). With 7 bases removed from V and 6 bases from J, the gap between germline ends came to 17 bases. The CDR3 spans 13 residues. Per germline, CDR1 SQVTM and CDR2 ANQGSEA. The CDR3 DNA sequence: TGCAGCGCCGGACTCACCGAGGGGGATACGCAGTATTTT. Its protein product is CSAGLTEGDTQYF.

V gene TRBV20-1 combines with J gene TRBJ2-7, with D uncertain. V lost 4 bases and J 5 bases, leaving 12 bases between the germline ends. The CDR3 is 12 residues long. Germline V gene sequence: CDR1 DFQATT, CDR2 SNEGSKA (reference sequence). CDR3 nucleotide sequence: TGCAGTGCTATGGACCTACGGAACGAGCAGTACTTC. Amino acid sequence: CSAMDLRNEQYF.

In its sample, this clonotype was seen once. The rearrangement uses TRBV4-3 and TRBJ2-1; the match to TRBD2 covers 11 bases. After removal of 0 bases from V and 2 bases from J, the junction contained 9 bases not matched to a gene. Germline assignment: CDR1 LGHNA and CDR2 YSLEER. This CDR3 region has 19 residues. The CDR3 reads CASSQDRVSGGEPYNEQFF. CDR3 DNA sequence: TGCGCCAGCAGCCAAGATCGGGTTAGCGGGGGGGAGCCCTACAATGAGCAGTTCTTC.

This chain connects TRBV27 to TRBJ1-6; D gene uncertain. V was cut by 3 bases and J by 4 bases, with 7 bases left in between. CDR3 size: 14 residues. Germline values: CDR1 MNHEY, CDR2 SMNVEV (reference sequence). The CDR3 nucleotides are TGTGCCAGCAGTTTTCGAGGGTATAATTCACCCCTCCACTTT. Translation: CASSFRGYNSPLHF.

The J gene is TRBJ1-6, the V gene TRBV6-5; a weak D match, TRBD1 (5 bases). Trimming cost V 0 bases and J 10 bases, with 13 bases left between them. Germline V gene data show CDR1 as MNHEY and CDR2 as SVGAGI. The CDR3 is 15 residues long. CDR3 sequence (DNA): TGTGCCAGCAGTTACTCCAGGGCTGGTAGCTCACCCCTCCACTTT. This codes for CASSYSRAGSSPLHF.

The rearrangement joins TRBV5-1 to TRBJ1-2, with D possibly TRBD1 on 5 matching bases. The CDR3 covers 16 residues. V lost 0 bases to trimming and J lost 8 bases, with 20 bases between them. Germline CDR1 is SGHRS and CDR2 is YFSETQ. CDR3 protein: CASSLVGQKEARGYTF. The CDR3 DNA sequence: TGCGCCAGCAGCTTGGTTGGACAAAAGGAGGCGCGGGGCTACACCTTC. The full variable domain, in which reference TRBV5-1 and TRBJ1-2 provide the parts outside the CDR3, is KAGVTQTPRYLIKTRGQQVTLSCSPISGHRSVSWYQQTPGQGLQFLFEYFSETQRNKGNFPGRFSGRQFSNSRSEMNVSTLELGDSALYLCASSLVGQKEARGYTFGSGTRLTVV.

The chain employs TRBV30 and TRBJ1-2; D ambiguous. CDR1 GTSNPN and CDR2 SVGIG come from the germline V gene (reference sequence). The CDR3 is 13 amino acids. Trimming took 4 bases from V and 5 from J, leaving 14 bases between them. The CDR3 is CAWMRQITYGYTF. The CDR3 DNA follows: TGTGCCTGGATGCGACAAATCACGTATGGCTACACCTTC.

This clonotype has a single count. The J gene is TRBJ2-4, the V gene TRBV12-3 or TRBV12-4; D is tentatively TRBD1 or TRBD2 (5 bases each). The CDR3 totals 14 residues. Trimming pared 7 bases from V and 0 bases from J, leaving 10 bases between. CDR3 bases: TGTGCCAGCACCGAGGGGTTAGCCAAAAACATTCAGTACTTC. Amino acids: CASTEGLAKNIQYF.